This T cell receptor (beta chain) was sequenced in a study of cytomegalovirus exposure and HLA in healthy donors. Sequencing was performed with immunoSEQ multiplex PCR; in TCRdb, only in-frame clones are kept and a portion is missing. Of over 100,000 clones listed, approximately 87% are singletons. The germline CDR1 and CDR2 sequences are SGHVS and FQNEAQ. Trimming cost V 1 base and J 1 base; bases outside gene matches: 9. CDR3 length: 17 amino acids. Sequenced: PBMCs. This receptor was obtained from a woman in her late teens or twenties in good health and CMV-seropositive. This chain uses TRBV7-8 with TRBJ1-2, with 7 positions matching TRBD1. CDR3 in amino acids: CASSLGLEGALNYGYTF. DNA of the CDR3: TGTGCCAGCAGCTTAGGGTTGGAGGGGGCACTTAACTATGGCTACACCTTC.